Listed below are T cell receptor beta chains from one sample, sequenced in a study of blood T cell repertoires in COVID-19. This table comes from immunoSEQ multiplex PCR, and its TCRdb copy is limited to in-frame clones, with some not included. The data show almost 250,000 clones, around 84% seen once. Material: PBMCs or T cells enriched from blood (not recorded which). Every receptor here comes from a woman in her fifties or sixties who had recovered from COVID-19. CDR3s include the opening cysteine and the closing phenylalanine or tryptophan. The D gene is left open where the match is weak.

d_call,j_call,v_call,cdr3_aa
TRBD2,TRBJ2-7,TRBV5-1,CASSSGTSGYEQYF
-,TRBJ2-4,TRBV2,CASMGRSKNIQYF
TRBD1,TRBJ1-2,TRBV4-3,CASRGQGAGGYTF
-,TRBJ2-2,TRBV4-3,CASSQVHYTGELFF
-,TRBJ1-6,TRBV2,CASSEQGLASPLHF
-,TRBJ2-1,TRBV13,CASSLVGSLLNNEQFF
-,TRBJ2-7,TRBV18,CASSPNSGSVEQYF
TRBD1,TRBJ2-7,TRBV11-2,CASSWGQGPTWQYF
-,TRBJ2-5,TRBV19,CASSTGQQKYQETQYF
TRBD1,TRBJ1-1,TRBV9,CASSVRDRMNTEAFF
TRBD2,TRBJ2-7,TRBV19,CASNRPTSTHRGEQYF
TRBD2,TRBJ2-1,TRBV4-1,CASSPDGGAISYNEQFF
-,TRBJ2-2,TRBV6-5,CASSYSEVRELFF
-,TRBJ2-7,TRBV6-5,CASSYSNNYEQYF
TRBD2,TRBJ2-7,TRBV5-1,CASGSGRSYEQYF
TRBD1,TRBJ1-4,TRBV18,CASAGQSNEKLFF
TRBD2,TRBJ2-1,TRBV3-1/TRBV3-2,CASSPPGLAGVEEQFF
-,TRBJ1-5,TRBV28,CASLGGEGRDGQPQHF
-,TRBJ2-7,TRBV28,CASSSGQYEQYF
-,TRBJ2-1,TRBV19,CASRVEGDNEQFF
TRBD1,TRBJ1-3,TRBV28,CASGQGIVSGNTIYF
-,TRBJ1-4,TRBV10-2,CASSPRGEKLFF
-,TRBJ1-3,TRBV30,CAWSVGLGRDPWRSGNTIYF
-,TRBJ2-7,TRBV5-1,CASSPSAGGSYEQYF
TRBD1,TRBJ1-1,TRBV5-6,CASSKGTGRQAFF
TRBD1,TRBJ2-7,TRBV19,CASSIGGQKGSEQYF
-,TRBJ1-1,TRBV28,CASRIGPKAFF